This T cell receptor (beta chain) emerged from a study of response to subunit inactivated influenza vaccine. Per germline, CDR1 LGHNA and CDR2 YNFKEQ. The CDR3 spans 16 residues. Trimming removed 1 base from V and 3 bases from J, with 13 bases in between. There are a few counts of this clonotype. Its antigen is still unknown. Study-level results: The authors suggested that every seasonal influenza vaccination recruits few new T cells.

TCRdb passed the RT-PCR reads through MiXCR, listing each CDR3 protein once. The table includes about 830,000 distinct CDR3 sequences, roughly 18% detected once. This TCR derives from a man in his forties or fifties who received an inactivated influenza vaccine. The source was PBMCs from blood, collected 5 days after vaccination. The V call is TRBV4-2, the J call TRBJ1-5, with a weak D call TRBD1 (5 bases). The CDR3 DNA follows: TGTGCCAGCAGCCAAGCGAGCAGGGACCACAATCAGCCCCAGCATTTT. Amino acid sequence: CASSQASRDHNQPQHF.